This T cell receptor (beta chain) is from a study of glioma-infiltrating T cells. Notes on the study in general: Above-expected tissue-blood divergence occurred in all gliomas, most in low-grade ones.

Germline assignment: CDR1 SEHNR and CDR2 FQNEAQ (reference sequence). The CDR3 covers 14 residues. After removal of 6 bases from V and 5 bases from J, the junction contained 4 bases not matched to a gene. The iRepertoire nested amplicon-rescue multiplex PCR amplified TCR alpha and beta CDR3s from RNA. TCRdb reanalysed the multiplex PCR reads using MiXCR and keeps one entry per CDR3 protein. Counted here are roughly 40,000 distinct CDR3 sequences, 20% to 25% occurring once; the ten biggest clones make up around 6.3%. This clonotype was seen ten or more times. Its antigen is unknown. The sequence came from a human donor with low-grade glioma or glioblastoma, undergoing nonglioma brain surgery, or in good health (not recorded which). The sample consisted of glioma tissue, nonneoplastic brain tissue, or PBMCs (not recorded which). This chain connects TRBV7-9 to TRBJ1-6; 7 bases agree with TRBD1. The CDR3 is CASSKTGNNSPLHF. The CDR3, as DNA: TGTGCCAGCAGTAAGACAGGGAATAATTCACCCCTCCACTTT. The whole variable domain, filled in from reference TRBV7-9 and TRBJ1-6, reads DTGVSQNPRHKITKRGQNVTFRCDPISEHNRLYWYRQTLGQGPEFLTYFQNEAQLEKSRLLSDRFSAERPKGSFSTLEIQRTEQGDSAMYLCASSKTGNNSPLHFGNGTRLTVT.